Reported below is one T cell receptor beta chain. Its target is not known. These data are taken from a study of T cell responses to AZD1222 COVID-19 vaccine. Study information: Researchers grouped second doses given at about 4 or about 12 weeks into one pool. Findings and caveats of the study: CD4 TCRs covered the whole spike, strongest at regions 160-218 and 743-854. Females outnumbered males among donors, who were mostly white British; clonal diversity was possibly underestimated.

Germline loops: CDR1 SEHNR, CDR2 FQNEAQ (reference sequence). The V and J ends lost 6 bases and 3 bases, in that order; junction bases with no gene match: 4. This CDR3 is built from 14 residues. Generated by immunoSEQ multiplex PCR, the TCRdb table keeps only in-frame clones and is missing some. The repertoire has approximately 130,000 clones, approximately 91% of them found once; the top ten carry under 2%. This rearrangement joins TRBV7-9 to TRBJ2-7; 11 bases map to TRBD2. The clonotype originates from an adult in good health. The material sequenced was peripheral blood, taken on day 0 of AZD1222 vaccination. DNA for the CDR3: TGTGCCAGCAGAATTGGACTAGCGGGCTACGAGCAGTACTTC. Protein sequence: CASRIGLAGYEQYF. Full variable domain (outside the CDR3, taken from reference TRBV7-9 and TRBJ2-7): DTGVSQNPRHKITKRGQNVTFRCDPISEHNRLYWYRQTLGQGPEFLTYFQNEAQLEKSRLLSDRFSAERPKGSFSTLEIQRTEQGDSAMYLCASRIGLAGYEQYFGPGTRLTVT.